This T cell receptor (beta chain) comes out of a study of T cells in Graves' hyperthyroidism and ophthalmopathy. General observations from the study: Most thyroid clonotypes expanded above 0.001 appeared in blood too.

Patients aged 18 to 65 had newly diagnosed hyperthyroidism lasting under 2 months. Lactation, pregnancy, other autoimmune disease or uncontrolled infection excluded patients. Around 10 ml of fresh peripheral blood supplied the PBMCs. A word on this clonotype: Its target is unknown.

The TCR beta CDR3 regions underwent amplification using RNA transcripts as the source. During a first-round RT-PCR of the TCR CDR3, the HTBI primer set was used. A single record per CDR3 protein comes from TCRdb applying MiXCR to the multiplex PCR reads. The sample yields 550,000 to 850,000 distinct CDR3 sequences, 18% seen once. The receptor's source is a woman in her 50s with Graves' hyperthyroidism that later progressed to Graves' ophthalmopathy. The source material was blood.

The CDR3 sequence is CSVLDVDSGNTIYF. For the CDR3, the DNA is TGCAGCGTGCTGGACGTGGATTCTGGAAACACCATATATTTT. This chain joins TRBV29-1 and TRBJ1-3; no definite D call. This CDR3 region has 14 residues. The V and J ends lost 6 bases and 1 base respectively, with 13 bases between them. Germline lookup yields CDR1 SQVTM and CDR2 ANQGSEA.